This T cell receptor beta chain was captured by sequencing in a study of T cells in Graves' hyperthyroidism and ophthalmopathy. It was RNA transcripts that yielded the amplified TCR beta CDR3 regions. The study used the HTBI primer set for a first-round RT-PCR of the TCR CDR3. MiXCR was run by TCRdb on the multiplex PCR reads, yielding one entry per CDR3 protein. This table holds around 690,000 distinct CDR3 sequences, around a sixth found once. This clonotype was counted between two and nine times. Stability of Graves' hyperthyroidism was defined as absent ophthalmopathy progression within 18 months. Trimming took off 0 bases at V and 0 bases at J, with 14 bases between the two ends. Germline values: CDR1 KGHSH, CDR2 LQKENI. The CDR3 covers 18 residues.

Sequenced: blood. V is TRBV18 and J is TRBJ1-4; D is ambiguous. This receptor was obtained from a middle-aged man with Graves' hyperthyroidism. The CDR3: CASSPPLNRFATNEKLFF. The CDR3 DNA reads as TGTGCCAGCTCACCACCTTTGAACAGATTTGCAACTAATGAAAAACTGTTTTTT.